In this sample, the clone carrying this TCR beta chain turned up many times. What it binds is not known. Each CDR3 protein is one row after TCRdb ran MiXCR on the 5' RACE reads. The sample lists approximately 220,000 distinct CDR3 sequences, more than 25% occurring once. This CDR3 region has 16 residues. Trimming left V 3 bases short and J 2 bases short, with 15 bases between. Germline CDR1 KGHSH, CDR2 LQKENI. The entry originates in a study of CD8 T cells in ankylosing spondylitis. General study results and limits: Blood from ankylosing spondylitis patients appeared to carry a characteristic roughly 8-variant TCR beta motif. Disease-linked clones were found to be CD8+ and relatively rare in peripheral blood.

This receptor was identified in a male donor with ankylosing spondylitis or in good health (not recorded which). The J gene is TRBJ2-3, the V gene TRBV18; tentative D call: TRBD1 (5 bases). Sequenced material: blood, either unsorted or a sorted T cell fraction (not recorded which). The CDR3 is CASSPPNRQLTDTQYF. DNA of the CDR3: TGTGCCAGCTCACCGCCTAATCGACAGCTCACAGATACGCAGTATTTT.